This T cell receptor beta chain appears in the sequencing data of a study of T cell repertoires in cytomegalovirus infection. Per germline, CDR1 SGHAT and CDR2 FQNNGV. There are 20 residues in the CDR3. V was shortened by 1 base and J by 3 bases, with 25 bases between the two germline ends. As concerns this clonotype: Its specificity is not known.

TCRdb reanalysed the reads using MiXCR and keeps one entry per CDR3 protein. The top ten hold more than 10% of the sample, which has 300,000 or so distinct CDR3 sequences, around a quarter seen once. The chain uses TRBV11-2 and TRBJ2-1; D perhaps matches TRBD1 (7 bases). The specimen comprised cultured PBMCs, sampled from culture after CMV antigen stimulation. The clonotype comes from a human donor in good health (CMV status not recorded). Some clones in this sample may be carry-over from other donors' samples. The CDR3 protein is CASSLGAGGLGRGLYNEQFF. Written as DNA, the CDR3 is TGTGCCAGCAGCTTAGGGGCAGGGGGTCTGGGGCGGGGTCTCTACAATGAGCAGTTCTTC.